This record covers a single T cell receptor beta chain. Its antigen is currently unknown. This record comes from a study of cytomegalovirus exposure and HLA in healthy donors. Study-wide points: Presence/absence analyses treated sequencing depth as roughly uniform across donors. The study put 160 or so TCR beta chains on its list as cytomegalovirus-associated.

Germline V CDR1 and CDR2: MGHDK, SYGVNS. The CDR3 spans 12 residues. Trimming left V 3 bases short and J 8 bases short, with 10 bases between. Both 60 Vbeta primers and 13 Jbeta primers went into the PCR. Produced via immunoSEQ multiplex PCR; TCRdb's table is partial and in-frame only. The data contain about 120,000 clones, roughly 76% of them seen just once; the ten biggest clones take up around 10%. The origin of this receptor is a woman between 40 and 55 years old in good health and CMV-seropositive. Source material: PBMCs. The chain uses TRBV25-1 and TRBJ1-1; D gene ambiguous. CDR3 DNA: TGTGCCAGCAGTGATCGGGGTCCCGAAGCTTTCTTT. Its protein product is CASSDRGPEAFF.